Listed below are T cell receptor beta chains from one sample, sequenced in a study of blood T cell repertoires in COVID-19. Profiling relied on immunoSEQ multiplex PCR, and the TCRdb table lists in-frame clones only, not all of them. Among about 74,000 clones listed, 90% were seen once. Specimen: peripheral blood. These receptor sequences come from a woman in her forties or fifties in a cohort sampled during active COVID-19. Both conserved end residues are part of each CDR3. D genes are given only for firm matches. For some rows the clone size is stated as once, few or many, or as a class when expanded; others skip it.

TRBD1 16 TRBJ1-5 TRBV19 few TGTGCCAGTAGGAAGGGGGCGACCACTAGCAATCAGCCCCAGCATTTT CASRKGATTSNQPQHF
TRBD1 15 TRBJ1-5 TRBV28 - TGTGCCAGCAGTGGGGGACAGGGAGGAAATCAGCCCCAGCATTTT CASSGGQGGNQPQHF
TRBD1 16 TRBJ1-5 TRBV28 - TGTGCCAGCAGTTTATACACAGGGGTTGGCAATCAGCCCCAGCATTTT CASSLYTGVGNQPQHF
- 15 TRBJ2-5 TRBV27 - TGTGCCAGCAGGCGGGGGACAGGAGATCAAGAGACCCAGTACTTC CASRRGTGDQETQYF
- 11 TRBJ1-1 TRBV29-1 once TGCAGCGGCGGCCGCGCAACTGAAGCTTTCTTT CSGGRATEAFF
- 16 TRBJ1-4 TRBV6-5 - TGTGCCAGCAGTTATAGCGTCGGGCAGGGACACGAAAAACTGTTTTTT CASSYSVGQGHEKLFF
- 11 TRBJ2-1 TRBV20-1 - TGCAGTGCAAGGCCTGGGAGTGAGCAGTTCTTC CSARPGSEQFF
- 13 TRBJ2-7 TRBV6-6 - TGTGCCAGCAATCCACCGGGGATCTACGAGCAGTACTTC CASNPPGIYEQYF
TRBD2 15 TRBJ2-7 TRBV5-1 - TGCGCCAGCAGCTTGGAACTAGCGGGAGGCGACGAGCAGTACTTC CASSLELAGGDEQYF
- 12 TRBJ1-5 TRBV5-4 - TGTGCCAGCAGCTTGGACTCTCAGCCCCAGCATTTT CASSLDSQPQHF
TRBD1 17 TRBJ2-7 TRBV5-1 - TGCGCCAGCAGCTTGACCCTGACAGGGCGTAGGTCATACGAGCAGTACTTC CASSLTLTGRRSYEQYF
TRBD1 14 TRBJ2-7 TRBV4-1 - TGCGCCAGCAGCTGGACAGGGGGGTCCTACGAGCAGTACTTC CASSWTGGSYEQYF
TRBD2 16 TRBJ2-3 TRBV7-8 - TGTGCCAGCAGCTCCGAGGGCGGGAGTGGCACAGATACGCAGTATTTT CASSSEGGSGTDTQYF
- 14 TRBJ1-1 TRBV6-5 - TGTGCCAGCTTCCCCAGGGAGGGGAACACTGAAGCTTTCTTT CASFPREGNTEAFF
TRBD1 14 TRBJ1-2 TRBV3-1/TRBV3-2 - TGTGCCAGCAGCCGCGGGACAGGGAAATATGGCTACACCTTC CASSRGTGKYGYTF
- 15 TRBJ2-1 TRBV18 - TGTGCCAGCTCACCAGACGGACTGAACTACAATGAGCAGTTCTTC CASSPDGLNYNEQFF
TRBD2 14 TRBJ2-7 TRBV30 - TGTGCCTGGAGGATAGCGGGAGGTTCGTACGAGCAGTACTTC CAWRIAGGSYEQYF
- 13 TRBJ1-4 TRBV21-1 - TGTGCCAGCATCGACAGGGGGGAGGAAAAACTGTTTTTT CASIDRGEEKLFF
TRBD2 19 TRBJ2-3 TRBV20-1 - TGCAGTGCTAGTCTGATCACGTACGGGAGGGCCTCGGTCACAGATACGCAGTATTTT CSASLITYGRASVTDTQYF
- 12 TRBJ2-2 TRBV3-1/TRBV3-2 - TGTGCCAGCAGCCCGTCGTCCGGGGAGCTGTTTTTT CASSPSSGELFF
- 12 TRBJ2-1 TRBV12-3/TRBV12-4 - TGTGCCAGCAGTTTGCCGTACTATGAGCAGTTCTTC CASSLPYYEQFF
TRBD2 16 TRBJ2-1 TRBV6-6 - TGTGCCAGCAGTTACCTCTCGACTAGCAACTACAATGAGCAGTTCTTC CASSYLSTSNYNEQFF
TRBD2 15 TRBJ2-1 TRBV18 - TGTGCCAGCTCCCCGACTAGCGGGGGGGGAAATGAGCAGTTCTTC CASSPTSGGGNEQFF
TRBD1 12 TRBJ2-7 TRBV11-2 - TGTGCCAGCAGCCCCTACAGGGGCGAGCAGTACTTC CASSPYRGEQYF
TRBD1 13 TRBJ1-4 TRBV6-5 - TGTGCCAGTCAGGGGGTCCCTAATGAAAAACTGTTTTTT CASQGVPNEKLFF
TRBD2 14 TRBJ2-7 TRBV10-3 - TGTGCCATCAGTTCGGGAGCGGGGGACTACGAGCAGTACTTC CAISSGAGDYEQYF
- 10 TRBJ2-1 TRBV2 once TGTGCCAGCGTCGGGGATGAGCAGTTCTTC CASVGDEQFF
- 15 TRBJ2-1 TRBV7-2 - TGTGCCAGCAGCTTAGCGCGATCGGGCTACAATGAGCAGTTCTTC CASSLARSGYNEQFF
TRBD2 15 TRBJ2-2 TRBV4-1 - TGCGCCAGCAGCCAAGGTAGCGGGAGATCTGGGGAGCTGTTTTTT CASSQGSGRSGELFF
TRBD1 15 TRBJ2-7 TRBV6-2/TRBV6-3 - TGTGCCAGCAGTTACAGGACAGGGAACTCCTACGAGCAGTACTTC CASSYRTGNSYEQYF